The entry below gives a single T cell receptor beta chain sequence along with its context. Measured with immunoSEQ multiplex PCR; TCRdb has only the in-frame clones, and not every one. Of around 160,000 clones in the sample, 94% were seen once. J lost 3 bases, V lost 2 bases, and 1 base had no gene match. The CDR3 covers 13 residues. CDR1 is LGHDT, CDR2 YNNKEL, per germline (reference sequence). The data were taken from a study of T cell responses to AZD1222 COVID-19 vaccine. The sequence derives from an adult in good health. The chain has TRBV3-1 (or the pseudogene TRBV3-2) and TRBJ2-7, with TRBD2 identical over 7 bases. The specimen was peripheral blood, collected on day 0 of AZD1222 vaccination. Here the CDR3 reads CASSQRTSYEQYF. In DNA, the CDR3 is TGTGCCAGCAGCCAACGGACTAGCTACGAGCAGTACTTC.